The clone carrying this TCR beta chain was observed a single time. Its antigen is unidentified. Germline CDR1 reads MNHEY; CDR2 reads SMNVEV (reference sequence). This CDR3 contains 15 residues. The germline V and J ends were trimmed by 8 bases and 0 bases, with 14 bases remaining between them. This record belongs to a study of CD8 T cells in ankylosing spondylitis. Overall study results and limits: As reported, disease-linked clones showed significant enrichment in matched ankylosing spondylitis synovial fluid. Some of the motif variants had earlier been found in reactive arthritis patients' fluid and blood. Disease-linked clones had a CD8+ phenotype and relatively low frequency in peripheral blood. A motif in TCR beta, a set of under 10 highly homologous variants, appeared characteristic of ankylosing spondylitis blood.

Each TCR beta library was made by quantitative 5'-RACE that incorporated molecular barcodes. TCRdb redid the calling of the 5' RACE reads with MiXCR, one entry per CDR3 protein. The sample records roughly 670,000 distinct CDR3 sequences, under 20% being singletons. This sequence was found in a male donor with ankylosing spondylitis. Material: blood, either unsorted or a sorted T cell fraction (not recorded which). The chain combines TRBV27 with TRBJ1-5, with a tentative D call TRBD1 (6 bases). CDR3 protein: CASSKQGYSNQPQHF. Written as DNA, the CDR3 is TGTGCCAGCTCGAAACAGGGCTATAGCAATCAGCCCCAGCATTTT.